This T cell receptor beta chain was identified during a study of blood T cell repertoires in COVID-19. Study-level background: Acute and convalescent COVID-19 samples came from the United States, Italy and Spain. Sample material is recorded as cDNA or gDNA derived from T cells, B-cell-depleted T cells, or PBMCs.

Authors' data handling: Cell counts per sample came from amplifying reference gene primers. Sequencing was performed with immunoSEQ multiplex PCR; in TCRdb, only in-frame clones are kept and a portion is missing. V and J calls and clone size follow that table, whereas D and trimming were derived from the DNA. The sample has some 96,000 clones, roughly nine tenths seen once. The sample holds a few counts of this clone. Trimming removed 4 bases at V and 6 bases at J, with 13 bases between. Germline V lookup: CDR1 LGHDT, CDR2 YNNKEL (reference sequence). The CDR3 is made up of 13 amino acids. The receptor comes from a man aged 25-40 years in a cohort sampled during active COVID-19. Sequenced material: peripheral blood. The chain uses TRBV3-1 (or the pseudogene TRBV3-2) and TRBJ2-7, with D perhaps matching TRBD2 (6 bases). The chain's CDR3 is CASSPRGTGEQYF. In nucleotides, the CDR3 is TGTGCCAGCAGCCCCCGCGGGACGGGCGAGCAGTACTTC.